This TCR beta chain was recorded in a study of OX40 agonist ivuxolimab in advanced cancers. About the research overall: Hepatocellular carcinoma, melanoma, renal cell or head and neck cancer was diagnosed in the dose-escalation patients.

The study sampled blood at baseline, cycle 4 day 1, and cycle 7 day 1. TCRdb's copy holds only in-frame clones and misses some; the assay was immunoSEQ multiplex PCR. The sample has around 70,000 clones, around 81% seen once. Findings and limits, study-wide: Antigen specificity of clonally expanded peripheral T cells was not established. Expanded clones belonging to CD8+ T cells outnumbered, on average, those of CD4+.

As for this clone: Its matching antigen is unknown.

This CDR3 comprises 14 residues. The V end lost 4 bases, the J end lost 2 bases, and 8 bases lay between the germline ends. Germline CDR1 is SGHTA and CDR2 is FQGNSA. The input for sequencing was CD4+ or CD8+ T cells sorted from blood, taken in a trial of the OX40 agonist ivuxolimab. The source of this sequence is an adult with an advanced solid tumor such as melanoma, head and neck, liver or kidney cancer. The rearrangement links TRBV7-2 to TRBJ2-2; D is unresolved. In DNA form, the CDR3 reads TGTGCCAGCAGCTCCGACGGTAACACCGGGGAGCTGTTTTTT. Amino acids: CASSSDGNTGELFF.